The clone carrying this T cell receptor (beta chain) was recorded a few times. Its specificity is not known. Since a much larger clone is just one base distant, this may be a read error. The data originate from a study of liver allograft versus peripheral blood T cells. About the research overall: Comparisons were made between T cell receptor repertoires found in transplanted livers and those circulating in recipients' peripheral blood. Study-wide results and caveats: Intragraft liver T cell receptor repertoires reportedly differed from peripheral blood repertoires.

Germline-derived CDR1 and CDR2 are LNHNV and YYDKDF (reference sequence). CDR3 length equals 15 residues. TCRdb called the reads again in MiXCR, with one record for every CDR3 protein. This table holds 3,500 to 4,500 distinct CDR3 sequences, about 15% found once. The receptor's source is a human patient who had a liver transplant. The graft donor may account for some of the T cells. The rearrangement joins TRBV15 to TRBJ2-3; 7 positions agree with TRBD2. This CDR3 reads CVTSQRGISTDTQYF. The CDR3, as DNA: TGTGTCACCTCCCAGCGGGGAATAAGCACAGATACGCAGTATTTT.